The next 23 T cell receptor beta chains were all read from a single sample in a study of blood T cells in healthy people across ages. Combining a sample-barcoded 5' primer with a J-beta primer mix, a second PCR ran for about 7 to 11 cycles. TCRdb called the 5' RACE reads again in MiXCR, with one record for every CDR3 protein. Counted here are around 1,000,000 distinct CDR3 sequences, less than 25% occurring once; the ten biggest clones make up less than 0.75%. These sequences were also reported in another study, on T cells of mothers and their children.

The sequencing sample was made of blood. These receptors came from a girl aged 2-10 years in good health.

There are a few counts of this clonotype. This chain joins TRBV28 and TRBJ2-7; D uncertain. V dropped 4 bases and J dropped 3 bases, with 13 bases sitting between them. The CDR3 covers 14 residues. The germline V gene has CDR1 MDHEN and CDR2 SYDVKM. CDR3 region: CASSWTIGGYEQYF. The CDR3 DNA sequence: TGTGCCAGCAGTTGGACGATCGGCGGCTACGAGCAGTACTTC.

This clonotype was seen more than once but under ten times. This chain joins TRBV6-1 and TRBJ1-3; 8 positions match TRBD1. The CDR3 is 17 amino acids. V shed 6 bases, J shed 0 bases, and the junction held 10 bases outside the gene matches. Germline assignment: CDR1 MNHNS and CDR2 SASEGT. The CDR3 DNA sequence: TGTGCCAGCAGGCTGGACAGGGACTTACCCTCTGGAAACACCATATATTTT. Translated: CASRLDRDLPSGNTIYF.

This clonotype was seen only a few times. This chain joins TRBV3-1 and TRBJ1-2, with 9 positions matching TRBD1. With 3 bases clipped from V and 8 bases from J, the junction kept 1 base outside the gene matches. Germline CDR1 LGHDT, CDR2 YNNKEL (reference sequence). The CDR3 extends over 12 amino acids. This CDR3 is CASSHGQGGYTF. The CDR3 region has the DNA TGTGCCAGCAGCCACGGACAGGGGGGCTACACCTTC.

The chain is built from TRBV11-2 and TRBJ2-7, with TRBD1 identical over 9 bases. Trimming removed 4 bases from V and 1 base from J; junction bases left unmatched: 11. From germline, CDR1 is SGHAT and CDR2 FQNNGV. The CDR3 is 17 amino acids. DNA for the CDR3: TGTGCCAGCAGCTCACACAGGGGGCAACGCCCTTCCTACGAGCAGTACTTC. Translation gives CASSSHRGQRPSYEQYF.

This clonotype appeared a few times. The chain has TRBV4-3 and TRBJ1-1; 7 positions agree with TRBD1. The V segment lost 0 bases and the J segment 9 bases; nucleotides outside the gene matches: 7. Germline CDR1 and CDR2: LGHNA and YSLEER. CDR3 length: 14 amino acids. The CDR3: CASSQDWGTAQAFF. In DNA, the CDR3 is TGCGCCAGCAGCCAAGATTGGGGGACAGCCCAAGCTTTCTTT.

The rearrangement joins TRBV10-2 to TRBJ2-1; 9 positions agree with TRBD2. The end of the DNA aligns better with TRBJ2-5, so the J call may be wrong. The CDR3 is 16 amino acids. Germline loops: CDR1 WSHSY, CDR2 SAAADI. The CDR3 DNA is TGCGCCAGCAGTGAGATAGGGCGGGGGGGCGGAGAGACCCAGTACTTC. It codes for CASSEIGRGGGETQYF.

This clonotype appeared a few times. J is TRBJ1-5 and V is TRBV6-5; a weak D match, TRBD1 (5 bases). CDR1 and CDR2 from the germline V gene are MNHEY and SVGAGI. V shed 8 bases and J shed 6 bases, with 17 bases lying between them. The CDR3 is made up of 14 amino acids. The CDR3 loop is CASSYSGVGQPQHF. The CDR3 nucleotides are TGTGCCAGCTCCTATTCGGGGGTCGGTCAGCCCCAGCATTTT.

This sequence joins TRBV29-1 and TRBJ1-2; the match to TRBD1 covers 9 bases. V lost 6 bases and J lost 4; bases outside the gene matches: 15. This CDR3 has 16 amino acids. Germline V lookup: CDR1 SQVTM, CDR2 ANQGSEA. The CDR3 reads CSVGGQGRGRGYGYTF. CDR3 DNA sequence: TGCAGCGTGGGGGGACAGGGTAGGGGCCGGGGCTATGGCTACACCTTC.

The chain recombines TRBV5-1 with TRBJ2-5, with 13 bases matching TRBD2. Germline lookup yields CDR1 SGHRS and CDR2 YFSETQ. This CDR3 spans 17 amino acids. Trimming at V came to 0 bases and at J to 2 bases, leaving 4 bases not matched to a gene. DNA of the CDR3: TGCGCCAGCAGCTTGGGACTAGCGGGAGGACGGCAAGAGACCCAGTACTTC. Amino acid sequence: CASSLGLAGGRQETQYF.

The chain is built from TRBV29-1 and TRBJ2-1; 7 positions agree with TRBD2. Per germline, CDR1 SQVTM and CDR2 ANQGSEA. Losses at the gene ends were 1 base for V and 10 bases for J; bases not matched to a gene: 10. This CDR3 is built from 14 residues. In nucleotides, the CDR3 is TGCAGCGTTGAAGGCGGGAGCCGCATTGGAGAGCAGTTCTTC. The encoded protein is CSVEGGSRIGEQFF.

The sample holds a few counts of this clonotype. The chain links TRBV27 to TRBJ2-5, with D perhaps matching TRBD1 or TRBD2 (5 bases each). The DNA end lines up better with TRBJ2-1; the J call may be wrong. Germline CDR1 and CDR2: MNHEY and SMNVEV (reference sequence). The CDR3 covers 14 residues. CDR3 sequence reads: CASSPTGGTNEQFF. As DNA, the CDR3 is TGTGCCAGCAGTCCCACAGGAGGCACCAATGAGCAGTTCTTC.

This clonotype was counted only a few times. CDR3 sequence: CSVEGGSGSADTQYF. The CDR3 nucleotides are TGCAGCGTTGAAGGCGGTAGCGGGAGCGCAGATACGCAGTATTTT. The rearrangement links TRBV29-1 to TRBJ2-3; 9 bases line up with TRBD2. Germline CDR1 reads SQVTM; CDR2 reads ANQGSEA. V dropped 1 base and J dropped 4; count of bases not matched to a gene: 6. The CDR3 loop spans 15 amino acids.

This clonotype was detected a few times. The CDR3 here is CSVRRDRVSYEQYF. The CDR3, as DNA: TGCAGCGTCCGCCGGGACAGGGTCTCCTACGAGCAGTACTTC. The J gene is TRBJ2-7, the V gene TRBV29-1; TRBD1 aligns across 9 bases. The CDR3 has 14 residues. In germline, CDR1 is SQVTM, CDR2 ANQGSEA. Unmatched junction bases numbered 6, after V lost 6 bases and J lost 0 bases.

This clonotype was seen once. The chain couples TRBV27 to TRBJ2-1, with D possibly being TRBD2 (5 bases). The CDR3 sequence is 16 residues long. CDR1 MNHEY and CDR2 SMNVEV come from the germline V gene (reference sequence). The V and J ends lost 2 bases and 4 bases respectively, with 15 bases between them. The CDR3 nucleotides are TGTGCCAGCAGTTTAGCCACTAGTCTTGCTTACAATGAGCAGTTCTTC. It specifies CASSLATSLAYNEQFF.

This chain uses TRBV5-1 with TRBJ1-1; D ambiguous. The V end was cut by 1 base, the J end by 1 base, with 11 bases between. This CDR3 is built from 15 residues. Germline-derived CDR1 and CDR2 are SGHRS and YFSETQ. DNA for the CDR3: TGCGCCAGCAGCTTGATGGCGGAGACGAACACTGAAGCTTTCTTT. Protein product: CASSLMAETNTEAFF.

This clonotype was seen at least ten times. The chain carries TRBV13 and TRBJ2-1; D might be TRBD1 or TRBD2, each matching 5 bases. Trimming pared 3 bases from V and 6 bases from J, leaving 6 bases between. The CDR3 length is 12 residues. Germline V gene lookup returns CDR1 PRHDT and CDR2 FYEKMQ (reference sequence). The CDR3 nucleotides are TGTGCCAGCAGCTTGGGGACCAATGAGCAGTTCTTC. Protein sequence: CASSLGTNEQFF.

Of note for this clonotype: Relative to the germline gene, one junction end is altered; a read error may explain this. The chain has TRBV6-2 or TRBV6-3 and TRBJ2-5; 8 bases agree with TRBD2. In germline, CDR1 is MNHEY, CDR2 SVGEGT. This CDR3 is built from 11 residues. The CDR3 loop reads CASSSGTRRSF. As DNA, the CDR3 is TGTGCCAGCAGTTCGGGGACTAGGCGGTCCTTC.

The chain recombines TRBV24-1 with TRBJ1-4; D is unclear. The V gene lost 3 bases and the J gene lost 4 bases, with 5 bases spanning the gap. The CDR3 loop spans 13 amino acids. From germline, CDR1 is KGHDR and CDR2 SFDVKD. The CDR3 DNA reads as TGTGCCACCAGTGATCCTTTTAATGAAAAACTGTTTTTT. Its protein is CATSDPFNEKLFF.

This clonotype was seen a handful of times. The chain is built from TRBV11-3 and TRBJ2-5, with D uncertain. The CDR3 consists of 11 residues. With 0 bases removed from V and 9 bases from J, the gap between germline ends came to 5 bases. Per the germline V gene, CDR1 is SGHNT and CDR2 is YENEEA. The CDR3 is CASSLDLAQYF. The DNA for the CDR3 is TGTGCCAGCAGCTTAGATCTGGCCCAGTACTTC.

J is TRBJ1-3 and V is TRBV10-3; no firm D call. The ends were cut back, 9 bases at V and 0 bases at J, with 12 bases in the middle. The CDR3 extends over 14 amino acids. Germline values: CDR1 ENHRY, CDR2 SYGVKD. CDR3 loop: CAIRVESSGNTIYF. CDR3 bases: TGTGCCATTCGGGTCGAGAGCTCTGGAAACACCATATATTTT.

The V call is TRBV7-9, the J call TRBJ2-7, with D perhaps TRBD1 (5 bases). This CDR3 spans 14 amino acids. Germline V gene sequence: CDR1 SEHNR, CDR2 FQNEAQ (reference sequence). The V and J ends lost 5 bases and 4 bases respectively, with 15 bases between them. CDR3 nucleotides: TGTGCCAGCAGCGTTGGACACGGCGGATACGAGCAGTACTTC. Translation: CASSVGHGGYEQYF. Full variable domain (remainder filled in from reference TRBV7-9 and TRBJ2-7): DTGVSQNPRHKITKRGQNVTFRCDPISEHNRLYWYRQTLGQGPEFLTYFQNEAQLEKSRLLSDRFSAERPKGSFSTLEIQRTEQGDSAMYLCASSVGHGGYEQYFGPGTRLTVT.

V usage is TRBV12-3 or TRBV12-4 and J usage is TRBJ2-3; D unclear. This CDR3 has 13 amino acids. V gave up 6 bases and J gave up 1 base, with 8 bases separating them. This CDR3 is CASRDGRTDTQYF. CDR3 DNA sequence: TGTGCCAGCAGGGACGGACGCACAGATACGCAGTATTTT.

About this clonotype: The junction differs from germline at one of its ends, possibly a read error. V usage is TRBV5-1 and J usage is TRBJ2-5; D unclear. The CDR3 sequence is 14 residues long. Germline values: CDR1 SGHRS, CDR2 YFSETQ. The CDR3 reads CASSSTILKETQYF. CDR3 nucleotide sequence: TGCGCCAGCAGCTCCACCATCCTCAAGGAGACCCAGTACTTT.